These 18 T cell receptor beta chains share one sample of origin, sequenced in a study of OX40 agonist ivuxolimab in advanced cancers. Here immunoSEQ multiplex PCR was the method, and the copy in TCRdb shows in-frame clones only, minus some. Among about 55,000 clones listed, 86% were seen once. This specimen consisted of CD4+ or CD8+ T cells sorted from blood, obtained in a trial of the OX40 agonist ivuxolimab. The receptors derive from an adult with an advanced solid tumor such as melanoma, head and neck, liver or kidney cancer.

The rearrangement joins TRBV18 to TRBJ1-1, with unresolved D. The CDR3 runs to 13 residues. V was clipped by 1 base and J by 1 base, with 4 bases between them. Germline CDR1 and CDR2: KGHSH and LQKENI. CDR3 DNA: TGTGCCAGCTCACCACAACCGAACACTGAAGCTTTCTTT. It yields the protein CASSPQPNTEAFF.

This sequence joins TRBV5-4 and TRBJ2-2, with a tentative D call TRBD1 (6 bases). V was cut by 3 bases and J by 3 bases, with 9 bases left in between. This CDR3 contains 14 residues. The germline V gene encodes CDR1 SGHNT and CDR2 YYREEE (reference sequence). As DNA, the CDR3 is TGTGCCAGCAGCTCCACAGGGTACACCGGGGAGCTGTTTTTT. Amino acid sequence: CASSSTGYTGELFF.

V gene TRBV30 combines with J gene TRBJ1-1; the D is unclear. The V gene's germline CDR1 is GTSNPN and CDR2 SVGIG (reference sequence). CDR3 length: 12 residues. Between the trimmed V and J ends, which lost 0 bases and 4 bases, there was a span of 6 bases. CDR3 residues: CAWSVLSTEAFF. For the CDR3, the DNA is TGTGCCTGGAGTGTACTAAGCACTGAAGCTTTCTTT.

This clone was counted between two and nine times. The rearrangement joins TRBV28 to TRBJ1-4; D not certain. V was cut by 4 bases and J by 7 bases, with 22 bases left in between. This CDR3 has 17 amino acids. Per germline, CDR1 MDHEN and CDR2 SYDVKM. CDR3 sequence (DNA): TGTGCCAGCAGTTCGAGTTACGTCGGTAGGGTAGGTGAAAAACTGTTTTTT. Translating gives CASSSSYVGRVGEKLFF.

This sequence joins TRBV9 and TRBJ2-5; D may match TRBD1 or TRBD2 (5 bases each). The CDR3 extends over 15 amino acids. Trimming left V 3 bases short and J 5 bases short, with 17 bases between. CDR1 is SGDLS and CDR2 is YYNGEE in the germline V gene. The CDR3 reads CASSGDPGRGETQYF. The CDR3 DNA reads as TGTGCCAGCAGCGGCGACCCGGGACGAGGGGAGACCCAGTACTTC.

V usage is TRBV19 and J usage is TRBJ2-7; 9 nucleotides agree with TRBD1. CDR1 is LNHDA and CDR2 is SQIVND in the germline V gene (reference sequence). V lost 4 bases to trimming and J lost 6 bases; unmatched junction nucleotides: 7. The CDR3 has 14 amino acids. CDR3 DNA: TGTGCCAGTAGTAAGGTCGGGACAGGGCTCGAGCAGTACTTC. It yields the protein CASSKVGTGLEQYF.

The gene calls are TRBV4-1 and TRBJ1-1; 10 bases fit TRBD1. The V gene end was trimmed by 7 bases and the J gene end by 1 base; junction bases not matched to a gene: 6. CDR1 and CDR2 (germline): MGHRA, YSYEKL. CDR3 length: 15 amino acids. CDR3 nucleotides: TGCGCCAGCACCCCCCGACAGGGGGCGAACACTGAAGCTTTCTTT. Amino acids: CASTPRQGANTEAFF.

With regard to this clone: The germline gene is not matched at one end of the junction; a read error may be the cause. This chain uses TRBV28 with TRBJ2-1; 9 bases align to TRBD2. Germline loops: CDR1 MDHEN, CDR2 SYDVKM. The CDR3 consists of 14 residues. The CDR3 DNA follows: TGTGCCAGCGGTTTGCGGGAGGGCCGCAATGAGCAGTTCTTC. Encoded protein: CASGLREGRNEQFF.

The chain joins TRBV7-2 to TRBJ2-1; 14 bases are a match to TRBD2. Germline V gives CDR1 SGHTA, CDR2 FQGNSA. J gave up 4 bases and V 6 bases, and 8 bases lay outside the gene matches. The CDR3 is 17 amino acids. In DNA, the CDR3 is TGTGCCAGCAGAAGGACTAGCGGGGGGTTGGTGTACAATGAGCAGTTCTTC. Translating gives CASRRTSGGLVYNEQFF.

This clone was counted only a few times. The chain uses TRBV5-6 and TRBJ1-4; TRBD1 aligns across 10 bases. The CDR3 is 18 residues long. After removal of 3 bases from V and 1 base from J, the junction contained 9 bases not matched to a gene. In germline, CDR1 is SGHDT, CDR2 YYEEEE. This chain's CDR3 is CASSSSRQGAGTNEKLFF. The CDR3 DNA sequence: TGTGCCAGCAGCTCGTCGAGACAGGGGGCTGGAACTAATGAAAAACTGTTTTTT.

The chain's CDR3 is CASSLQYTSTDTQYF. The CDR3 nucleotides read TGTGCCAGCAGTTTACAGTATACTAGCACAGATACGCAGTATTTT. The chain employs TRBV28 and TRBJ2-3; no firm D call. Trimming removed 2 bases from V and 0 bases from J, with 9 bases in between. The CDR3 runs to 15 residues. Germline values: CDR1 MDHEN, CDR2 SYDVKM. The full variable domain, rest sourced from reference TRBV28 and TRBJ2-3, is DVKVTQSSRYLVKRTGEKVFLECVQDMDHENMFWYRQDPGLGLRLIYFSYDVKMKEKGDIPEGYSVSREKKERFSLILESASTNQTSMYLCASSLQYTSTDTQYFGPGTRLTVL.

As concerns this clone: Other DNA sequences of this sample code for an identical CDR3. V usage is TRBV7-9 and J usage is TRBJ1-1; 8 bases map to TRBD1. Germline CDR1 SEHNR, CDR2 FQNEAQ (reference sequence). V shed 6 bases and J 0 bases; nucleotides not matched to a gene: 3. The CDR3 loop spans 14 amino acids. CDR3 amino acids: CASSRTGMNTEAFF. CDR3 DNA: TGTGCCAGCAGTCGGACAGGGATGAACACTGAAGCTTTCTTT.

This chain uses TRBV25-1 with TRBJ2-4, with TRBD2 matching over 7 bases. After removal of 8 bases from V and 1 base from J, the junction contained 2 bases not matched to a gene. The germline gives CDR1 MGHDK, CDR2 SYGVNS. There are 13 residues in the CDR3. In DNA form, the CDR3 reads TGTGCCAGCGGGGGGGTGGCCAAAAACATTCAGTACTTC. Protein product: CASGGVAKNIQYF. The variable domain in full, with the rest retrieved from reference TRBV25-1 and TRBJ2-4, is EADIYQTPRYLVIGTGKKITLECSQTMGHDKMYWYQQDPGMELHLIHYSYGVNSTEKGDLSSESTVSRIRTEHFPLTLESARPSHTSQYLCASGGVAKNIQYFGAGTRLSVL.

This chain connects TRBV5-6 to TRBJ2-5, with 8 bases matching TRBD1. Germline-derived CDR1 and CDR2 are SGHDT and YYEEEE. The length of the CDR3 is 19 residues. J gave up 1 base and V 1 base, and 15 bases lay outside the gene matches. The CDR3 protein is CASSLFMAFTDRAQETQYF. The CDR3 bases are TGTGCCAGCAGCTTGTTTATGGCCTTTACGGACAGGGCCCAAGAGACCCAGTACTTC.

This sequence joins TRBV18 and TRBJ2-5; D call uncertain. The CDR3 sequence is 13 residues long. From germline, CDR1 is KGHSH and CDR2 LQKENI. V was pared by 3 bases and J by 4 bases, with 9 bases between. The CDR3 DNA reads as TGTGCCAGCTCACCCCCCCCCGGAGAGACCCAGTACTTC. Its translation: CASSPPPGETQYF.

This chain connects TRBV12-5 to TRBJ2-3; 12 bases agree with TRBD2. Germline loops: CDR1 LGHNT, CDR2 FRNRAP. The CDR3 totals 16 residues. Unmatched junction bases numbered 4, after V lost 6 bases and J lost 0 bases. Written as DNA, the CDR3 is TGTGCTAGTGGCCCTGGACTAGCGGGAAGCACAGATACGCAGTATTTT. Translation: CASGPGLAGSTDTQYF.

This clone appeared once. The V and J genes are TRBV5-4 and TRBJ2-4; 11 nucleotides align to TRBD2. J lost 9 bases, V lost 0 bases, and 8 bases had no gene match. Per germline, CDR1 SGHNT and CDR2 YYREEE (reference sequence). The CDR3 totals 16 residues. This CDR3 reads CASSLATSGSEGIQYF. CDR3 coding DNA: TGTGCCAGCAGCTTGGCTACTAGCGGGAGTGAAGGCATTCAGTACTTC.

This clone was seen just once. The CDR3 is CASSGDRSYGYTF. Here the CDR3 DNA reads TGTGCCAGCAGTGGGGACCGCTCCTATGGCTACACCTTC. V usage is TRBV6-6 and J usage is TRBJ1-2; D is perhaps TRBD1 (5 bases). Germline values: CDR1 MNHNY, CDR2 SVGAGI (reference sequence). The CDR3 sequence is 13 residues long. Trimming stripped 5 bases from V and 4 bases from J, with 11 bases between.